These 3 T cell receptor beta chains originate from one sample sequenced in a study of CD8 T cells in Susac syndrome. An input of 0.5 to 1 ug of RNA was subjected to reverse transcription using random hexamers. TCRdb called the immunoSEQ multiplex PCR reads again in MiXCR, with one record for every CDR3 protein. The sample includes around 100,000 distinct CDR3 sequences, 95% seen only once; the top ten take 0.25% to 0.35%. The material sequenced was CD8+ T cells from PBMCs. The receptors here all came from a human donor with Susac syndrome.

V usage is TRBV4-2 and J usage is TRBJ2-1, with no clear D. Germline-derived CDR1 and CDR2 are LGHNA and YNFKEQ. Deletions cut 0 bases from V and 2 bases from J, with 8 bases between. There are 15 residues in the CDR3. CDR3 DNA: TGTGCCAGCAGCCAAGAACCCAATCCCTACAATGAGCAGTTCTTC. Translated, it gives CASSQEPNPYNEQFF.

The rearrangement joins TRBV7-9 to TRBJ2-5; D not resolved. From germline, CDR1 is SEHNR and CDR2 FQNEAQ (reference sequence). V was clipped by 4 bases and J by 5 bases, with 14 bases between them. CDR3 size: 14 residues. The CDR3 region is CASSSTWKGETQYF. CDR3 DNA sequence: TGTGCCAGCAGCTCGACATGGAAAGGGGAGACCCAGTACTTC.

The rearrangement links TRBV7-3 to TRBJ2-7, with a weak D call TRBD2 (6 bases). The V end lost 4 bases, the J end lost 5 bases, and 15 bases lay between the germline ends. The germline gives CDR1 SGHTA, CDR2 FQGTGA. CDR3 length: 14 residues. The CDR3 is CASSSNRDSHEQYF. CDR3 bases: TGTGCCAGCAGCTCCAACCGGGACTCACACGAGCAGTACTTC.